Each of the 27 T cell receptor beta chains below was sequenced from the same sample in a study of HIV-infected children after antiretroviral therapy interruption. The treatment: PENTA 11 planned treatment interruption arm or continuous ART arm. A 3' RACE protocol on RNA, with unique molecular identifiers, produced the TCR library. MiXCR, applied by TCRdb to the 3' RACE reads, yields one record per CDR3 protein. The table includes tens of thousands of distinct CDR3 sequences, roughly 4.5% detected once. The source was CD45RA+ CD4+ T cells from PBMCs, pooled from several time points, collected from a donor given antiretroviral therapy, either interrupted or continuous. Subset specified: naive CD4+ CD45RA+ CD45RO- T cells. These receptors were collected from a pool of human donors with HIV.

This sequence joins TRBV3-1 and TRBJ1-1, with a tentative D call TRBD1 (6 bases). V was pared by 4 bases and J by 5 bases, with 14 bases between. The germline gives CDR1 LGHDT, CDR2 YNNKEL (reference sequence). The CDR3 loop spans 14 amino acids. The CDR3 protein is CASSPRRGSTEAFF. As DNA, the CDR3 is TGTGCCAGCAGCCCCCGCAGGGGTAGTACTGAAGCTTTCTTT.

In its sample, this clonotype was seen many times. V usage is TRBV12-3 or TRBV12-4 and J usage is TRBJ1-5; 8 bases are shared with TRBD1. V lost 6 bases to trimming and J lost 10 bases; unmatched junction nucleotides: 5. This CDR3 spans 12 amino acids. CDR3 sequence reads: CASSGQGQPQHF. In nucleotides, the CDR3 is TGTGCCAGCAGCGGACAGGGCCAACCCCAGCATTTT.

The sample holds many counts of this clonotype. This sequence joins TRBV7-1 and TRBJ2-3; unclear D gene. TRBV7-1 is placed among ORFs of uncertain function. This CDR3 spans 14 amino acids. V gave up 3 bases and J gave up 1 base, with 8 bases separating them. The CDR3 bases are TGTGCCAGCAGCTCCGACCCAGGCACAGATACGCAGTATTTT. It yields the protein CASSSDPGTDTQYF.

This clonotype was counted at least ten times. V and J are TRBV5-1 and TRBJ1-1; weak D call: TRBD1 (5 bases). Trimming left V 4 bases short and J 4 bases short, with 17 bases between. Germline loops: CDR1 SGHRS, CDR2 YFSETQ. This CDR3 is built from 15 residues. The DNA for the CDR3 is TGCGCCAGCAGCCTGGATAGTCGGGGGATCACTGAAGCTTTCTTT. The encoded protein is CASSLDSRGITEAFF.

This clonotype appeared many times. The chain has TRBV5-1 and TRBJ2-3; TRBD1 agrees at 7 bases. V shed 4 bases and J 1 base; nucleotides not matched to a gene: 3. Germline lookup yields CDR1 SGHRS and CDR2 YFSETQ. This CDR3 has 14 amino acids. The CDR3: CASSQDRGTDTQYF. The CDR3 DNA reads as TGCGCCAGCAGCCAAGACAGGGGCACAGATACGCAGTATTTT. Looking up the rest from reference TRBV5-1 and TRBJ2-3 gives the full variable domain: KAGVTQTPRYLIKTRGQQVTLSCSPISGHRSVSWYQQTPGQGLQFLFEYFSETQRNKGNFPGRFSGRQFSNSRSEMNVSTLELGDSALYLCASSQDRGTDTQYFGPGTRLTVL.

There are many counts of this clonotype. This chain links TRBV20-1 with TRBJ1-4; possible D gene TRBD1, 5 bases. The CDR3 is 15 amino acids. In germline, CDR1 is DFQATT, CDR2 SNEGSKA (reference sequence). Trimming took 0 bases from V and 8 from J, leaving 16 bases between them. In DNA form, the CDR3 reads TGCAGTGCTAGAGATCAGCGCAGGGCCGACGAAAAACTGTTTTTT. Amino acids: CSARDQRRADEKLFF.

The chain is built from TRBV30 and TRBJ1-2; 7 nucleotides agree with TRBD1. This CDR3 contains 13 residues. Germline V gene sequence: CDR1 GTSNPN, CDR2 SVGIG (reference sequence). V lost 2 bases and J lost 5; bases outside the gene matches: 5. CDR3 coding DNA: TGTGCCTGGAGTATGAGGGGGCAATATGGCTACACCTTC. Translated, it gives CAWSMRGQYGYTF.

This clonotype was observed at least ten times. The chain links TRBV12-3 or TRBV12-4 to TRBJ1-1; tentatively, D is TRBD1 (5 bases). This CDR3 region has 14 residues. V lost 6 bases and J lost 3, with 14 bases in between. CDR3: CASSLSGHHTEAFF. The CDR3 DNA follows: TGTGCCAGCAGCTTGAGCGGACACCACACTGAAGCTTTCTTT.

This clonotype was recorded a few times. The rearrangement uses TRBV20-1 and TRBJ2-7; D is unresolved. The V end was cut by 3 bases, the J end by 2 bases, with 8 bases between. The CDR3 covers 12 residues. Germline V gene sequence: CDR1 DFQATT, CDR2 SNEGSKA (reference sequence). CDR3 residues: CSASAITYEQYF. The CDR3, as DNA: TGCAGTGCTAGTGCCATTACCTACGAGCAGTACTTC.

This clonotype was seen ten or more times. The J gene is TRBJ2-5, the V gene TRBV6-1; 7 nucleotides line up with TRBD1. Germline V CDR1 and CDR2: MNHNS, SASEGT. V dropped 5 bases and J dropped 1; count of bases not matched to a gene: 10. This CDR3 has 16 residues. The DNA for the CDR3 is TGTGCCAGCAGTAGGATACAGGGGTTTGGCCAAGAGACCCAGTACTTC. Amino acid sequence: CASSRIQGFGQETQYF.

This clonotype was observed many times. The J gene is TRBJ2-7, the V gene TRBV20-1, with 7 bases lining up with TRBD2. The germline V gene has CDR1 DFQATT and CDR2 SNEGSKA (reference sequence). The CDR3 is 16 residues long. V was clipped by 2 bases and J by 6 bases; unmatched bases: 16. The chain's CDR3 is CSARIWETSQVGEQYF. CDR3 in DNA: TGCAGTGCTAGAATTTGGGAGACTAGCCAGGTGGGCGAGCAGTACTTC.

This clonotype was observed a few times. The V gene is TRBV20-1, the J gene TRBJ2-3, with D possibly matching TRBD2 (5 bases). Per the germline V gene, CDR1 is DFQATT and CDR2 is SNEGSKA (reference sequence). The length of the CDR3 is 14 residues. The V and J ends lost 2 bases and 4 bases respectively, with 13 bases between them. The CDR3 spells CSARFREEADTQYF. The CDR3 DNA follows: TGCAGTGCTAGATTCAGAGAGGAGGCAGATACGCAGTATTTT.

This clonotype was seen at least ten times. The gene calls are TRBV2 and TRBJ1-1, with D unclear. V was trimmed by 10 bases and J by 4 bases, leaving 16 bases between them. Germline V CDR1 and CDR2: SNHLY, FYNNEI. The CDR3 has 13 amino acids. CDR3 amino acids: CATHREVGTEAFF. For the CDR3, the DNA is TGTGCCACCCACCGAGAGGTAGGCACTGAAGCTTTCTTT.

This chain joins TRBV6-1 and TRBJ1-1; D call uncertain. The CDR3 is 13 residues long. Germline CDR1 MNHNS, CDR2 SASEGT. Trimming left V 5 bases short and J 1 base short, with 8 bases between. The CDR3 DNA reads as TGTGCCAGCAGTTCATGGTCGAACACTGAAGCTTTCTTT. Its protein is CASSSWSNTEAFF.

In this sample, this clonotype turned up many times. The chain employs TRBV9 and TRBJ1-1; tentative D call: TRBD1 (5 bases). This CDR3 has 13 amino acids. Trimming took 2 bases from V and 8 from J, leaving 13 bases between them. Germline CDR1 and CDR2: SGDLS and YYNGEE. The CDR3 nucleotides are TGTGCCAGCAGCGTGCAAAGGGGCGCAGAAGCTTTCTTT. This sequence encodes CASSVQRGAEAFF.

There are many counts of this clonotype. The J gene is TRBJ1-1, the V gene TRBV7-3; D is perhaps TRBD1 (5 bases). This CDR3 comprises 13 residues. V was pared by 5 bases and J by 1 base, with 8 bases between. In germline, CDR1 is SGHTA, CDR2 FQGTGA. CDR3: CASSRQRNTEAFF. The CDR3 DNA follows: TGTGCCAGCAGCCGACAGAGGAACACTGAAGCTTTCTTT.

This clonotype was detected ten times or more. This chain links TRBV11-2 with TRBJ2-1; 8 bases align to TRBD2. After removal of 0 bases from V and 6 bases from J, the junction contained 1 base not matched to a gene. Per germline, CDR1 SGHAT and CDR2 FQNNGV. This CDR3 is 14 amino acids long. The CDR3 nucleotides are TGTGCCAGCAGCTTAGATCGGGGGGGCAATGAGCAGTTCTTC. Translating it yields CASSLDRGGNEQFF.

In its sample, this clonotype was seen many times. The chain links TRBV27 to TRBJ2-7; D might be TRBD1 (5 bases). Deletions cut 4 bases from V and 2 bases from J, with 18 bases between. Germline V CDR1 and CDR2: MNHEY, SMNVEV (reference sequence). There are 16 residues in the CDR3. CDR3 DNA sequence: TGTGCCAGCAGTTCCATGACAGCCAATAGCCCCTACGAGCAGTACTTC. It translates to CASSSMTANSPYEQYF.

This clonotype has a handful of counts. The chain has TRBV12-3 or TRBV12-4 and TRBJ2-7; TRBD1 matches at 7 bases. Unmatched junction bases numbered 5, after V lost 4 bases and J lost 2 bases. CDR3 length: 14 residues. The CDR3 region is CASSSPGQAYEQYF. The CDR3 coding sequence is TGTGCCAGCAGTTCTCCCGGACAGGCCTACGAGCAGTACTTC.

This clonotype was counted at least ten times. The V call is TRBV19, the J call TRBJ1-2; D might be TRBD1 (5 bases). This CDR3 has 13 amino acids. In germline, CDR1 is LNHDA, CDR2 SQIVND (reference sequence). Trimming pared 10 bases from V and 3 bases from J, leaving 15 bases between. Here the CDR3 DNA reads TGTGCCACTCACCCGGACACCTACTATGGCTACACCTTC. Protein product: CATHPDTYYGYTF.

Many counts were recorded for this clonotype. The chain couples TRBV5-1 to TRBJ2-2; no clear D. This CDR3 spans 13 amino acids. Trimming left V 5 bases short and J 4 bases short, with 9 bases between. In germline, CDR1 is SGHRS, CDR2 YFSETQ. The CDR3 coding sequence is TGCGCCAGCAGAGAAGGGTCCACCGGGGAGCTGTTTTTT. It specifies CASREGSTGELFF.

This clonotype has at least ten counts. This chain joins TRBV28 and TRBJ1-1; possibly TRBD1 for D (6 bases). CDR1 MDHEN and CDR2 SYDVKM come from the germline V gene. The V and J ends lost 4 bases and 4 bases respectively, with 19 bases between them. The CDR3 runs 16 residues. Here the CDR3 DNA reads TGTGCCAGCAGTTACGAGTCCCGAAGAGGGGGCACTGAAGCTTTCTTT. It is translated as CASSYESRRGGTEAFF.

This clonotype appeared many times. CDR3 sequence reads: CASSLDDRTYSPLHF. DNA of the CDR3: TGCGCCAGCAGCCTAGATGACAGGACCTATTCACCCCTCCACTTT. The gene calls are TRBV5-1 and TRBJ1-6, with D possibly TRBD1 on 6 matching bases. CDR3 size: 15 residues. V lost 4 bases and J 8 bases, leaving 16 bases between the germline ends. The germline V gene has CDR1 SGHRS and CDR2 YFSETQ.

This clonotype was detected ten times or more. The chain couples TRBV7-8 to TRBJ2-1; weak D call: TRBD2 (5 bases). The CDR3 has 16 amino acids. Trimming shortened V by 3 bases and J by 7 bases, and 19 bases separated the two germline ends. CDR1 and CDR2 (germline): SGHVS, FQNEAQ. The CDR3 DNA reads as TGTGCCAGCAGCTTTCCACCGGGATTCCGAGGGAATGAGCAGTTCTTC. Amino acid sequence: CASSFPPGFRGNEQFF.

This clonotype was detected many times. This rearrangement joins TRBV12-3 or TRBV12-4 to TRBJ1-6; TRBD1 is a possible D gene (6 bases). This CDR3 spans 16 amino acids. V gave up 6 bases and J gave up 4 bases, with 16 bases separating them. The CDR3, as DNA: TGTGCCAGCAGCCTCGGCGGACAGACATATAATTCACCCCTCCACTTT. Translation: CASSLGGQTYNSPLHF.

This clonotype was counted a few times. One end of the junction is discordant with germline, which a read error may explain. DNA for the CDR3: TGTGCCAGCAGTGCGGACAAAAACACCTTGTACTTT. Translation: CASSADKNTLYF. This rearrangement joins TRBV19 to TRBJ2-4, with a weak D call TRBD1 (5 bases). Germline CDR1 LNHDA, CDR2 SQIVND (reference sequence). This CDR3 spans 12 amino acids.

At least ten counts were recorded for this clonotype. The chain employs TRBV20-1 and TRBJ1-4, with D maybe TRBD1 (6 bases). This CDR3 has 14 residues. The ends were cut back, 6 bases at V and 2 bases at J, with 13 bases in the middle. Germline V gene lookup returns CDR1 DFQATT and CDR2 SNEGSKA (reference sequence). The CDR3 here is CSAFAGGTNEKLFF. In DNA form, the CDR3 reads TGCAGTGCCTTTGCGGGGGGCACTAATGAAAAACTGTTTTTT.